One and the same sample provided the 7 T cell receptor beta chains below, sequenced in a study of cytomegalovirus exposure and HLA in healthy donors. Primers: 60 Vbeta forward and 13 Jbeta reverse. Libraries were prepared by immunoSEQ multiplex PCR; TCRdb keeps only in-frame clonotypes and omits some of them. The top ten clones hold roughly 4% of a sample with tens of thousands of clones, 62% of them seen once. The sample consisted of PBMCs. The receptors stem from a male donor in good health and CMV-seropositive.

This chain uses TRBV30 with TRBJ1-1, with 7 bases fitting TRBD1. Germline V gene lookup returns CDR1 GTSNPN and CDR2 SVGIG (reference sequence). The trim removed 2 bases at V and 0 bases at J, leaving 0 bases unmatched. CDR3 length: 13 amino acids. The CDR3 reads CAWSTGVNTEAFF. The CDR3 nucleotides read TGTGCCTGGAGTACAGGGGTGAACACTGAAGCTTTCTTT. The whole variable domain, remainder taken from reference TRBV30 and TRBJ1-1, is SQTIHQWPATLVQPVGSPLSLECTVEGTSNPNLYWYRQAAGRGLQLLFYSVGIGQISSEVPQNLSASRPQDRQFILSSKKLLLSDSGFYLCAWSTGVNTEAFFGQGTRLTVV.

The chain links TRBV19 to TRBJ2-7, with D maybe TRBD1 (5 bases). Germline lookup yields CDR1 LNHDA and CDR2 SQIVND (reference sequence). Trimming removed 3 bases from V and 4 bases from J, with 13 bases in between. There are 14 residues in the CDR3. CDR3 in DNA: TGTGCCAGTAGTATGGGGCCGCCTGGGTACGAGCAGTACTTC. Protein product: CASSMGPPGYEQYF.

The J gene is TRBJ1-1, the V gene TRBV25-1, with D unresolved. This CDR3 has 14 residues. The V and J ends lost 8 bases and 1 base respectively, with 14 bases between them. Germline-derived CDR1 and CDR2 are MGHDK and SYGVNS. CDR3 in DNA: TGTGCCAGCCGGAGAGAAGCTTCGAACACTGAAGCTTTCTTT. It translates to CASRREASNTEAFF.

This sequence joins TRBV6-4 and TRBJ1-1, with 9 bases matching TRBD1. This CDR3 is 14 amino acids long. Germline CDR1 reads MRHNA; CDR2 reads SNTAGT. V was pared by 3 bases and J by 6 bases, with 5 bases of the junction left unmatched. The CDR3 coding sequence is TGTGCCAGCAGTGAAAGACAGGGGGGCGCTGAAGCTTTCTTT. Protein product: CASSERQGGAEAFF.

The chain couples TRBV30 to TRBJ2-2, with D possibly matching TRBD1 (6 bases). This CDR3 contains 14 residues. V was shortened by 0 bases and J by 6 bases, with 11 bases between the two germline ends. Per germline, CDR1 GTSNPN and CDR2 SVGIG (reference sequence). This CDR3 is CAWSVQGVAGELFF. CDR3 sequence (DNA): TGTGCCTGGAGTGTACAGGGAGTTGCCGGGGAGCTGTTTTTT.

The V call is TRBV6-6, the J call TRBJ2-7; TRBD2 aligns across 8 bases. CDR3 length: 16 residues. CDR1 is MNHNY, CDR2 SVGAGI, per germline (reference sequence). The J segment lost 3 bases and the V segment lost 2 bases, leaving 9 bases of the junction unmatched. The CDR3 DNA is TGTGCCAGCAGTTACCCGGGGGGGCCTGGGCTCTACGAGCAGTACTTC. It specifies CASSYPGGPGLYEQYF.

This chain joins TRBV5-1 and TRBJ2-3; 11 nucleotides line up with TRBD2. Losses at the gene ends were 5 bases for V and 1 base for J; bases not matched to a gene: 6. Looked up from germline, CDR1 is SGHRS and CDR2 is YFSETQ. The CDR3 extends over 16 amino acids. The CDR3 DNA sequence: TGCGCCAGCAGTCATAATAGCGGGGGGGGCACAGATACGCAGTATTTT. As protein: CASSHNSGGGTDTQYF. Full variable domain (remainder filled in from reference TRBV5-1 and TRBJ2-3): KAGVTQTPRYLIKTRGQQVTLSCSPISGHRSVSWYQQTPGQGLQFLFEYFSETQRNKGNFPGRFSGRQFSNSRSEMNVSTLELGDSALYLCASSHNSGGGTDTQYFGPGTRLTVL.